This TCR beta chain emerged from a study of identical twins. Findings of the study overall: Insertions were fewer in abundant cord blood beta clonotypes, whereas memory repertoires showed none of this pattern. With beta out-of-frame sequences, excess sharing by twins was weaker.

V dropped 1 base and J dropped 0; count of bases not matched to a gene: 6. The germline V gene has CDR1 MNHEY and CDR2 SVGAGI. The CDR3 is 19 residues long. With respect to this clonotype: Antigen: not known.

TCRdb itself ran the 5' RACE reads through MiXCR, one entry per CDR3 protein. The data hold roughly 750,000 distinct CDR3 sequences, with 21% observed a single time. These same records also appear under a second study, on T cells expressing NK-cell markers.

This TCR was sampled from a young woman in good health. V is TRBV6-5 and J is TRBJ2-1; 13 bases align to TRBD2. The specimen sequenced was PBMCs. The CDR3 loop reads CASSYWGTSGDGSYNEQFF. Here the CDR3 DNA reads TGTGCCAGCAGTTACTGGGGGACTAGCGGGGATGGCTCCTACAATGAGCAGTTCTTC.